These 8 T cell receptor beta chains originate from one sample sequenced in a study of blood T cells in healthy people across ages. Primed by a sample-barcoded 5' primer and a J-beta primer mix, a second PCR proceeded for 7 to 11 cycles. Via MiXCR, TCRdb re-called the 5' RACE reads, giving one row per CDR3 protein. The sample holds some 900,000 distinct CDR3 sequences, around 48% seen once. The sequenced sample was blood. The source is a man aged 30 to 45 in good health.

V gene TRBV10-3 combines with J gene TRBJ2-4; D gene ambiguous. The DNA end is more similar to TRBJ2-7, so the J call may be wrong. CDR1 is ENHRY, CDR2 SYGVKD, per germline. The CDR3 is 15 residues long. CDR3 amino acids: CAISEATQSSYEQYF. The CDR3, as DNA: TGTGCCATCAGTGAGGCGACCCAGAGCTCCTACGAGCAGTACTTC.

This clonotype was picked up many times. The chain recombines TRBV6-4 with TRBJ2-6, with unresolved D. The CDR3 consists of 14 residues. V lost 3 bases to trimming and J lost 0 bases, with 3 bases between them. The germline V gene has CDR1 MRHNA and CDR2 SNTAGT. CDR3 coding DNA: TGTGCCAGCAGTGAGATCTCTGGGGCCAACGTCCTGACTTTC. It specifies CASSEISGANVLTF.

This clonotype was detected ten times or more. The chain combines TRBV7-2 with TRBJ2-5; no definite D call. The CDR3 covers 10 residues. Between the trimmed V and J ends, which lost 8 bases and 2 bases, there was a span of 3 bases. Germline CDR1 reads SGHTA; CDR2 reads FQGNSA. The CDR3 nucleotides read TGTGCCAGCGGACAAGAGACCCAGTACTTC. Protein: CASGQETQYF.

A few counts support this clonotype. DNA for the CDR3: TGTGCCAGCAGCCGACAGGGGTCTACGCAGTATTTT. Its translation is CASSRQGSTQYF. This rearrangement joins TRBV14 to TRBJ2-3; TRBD1 matches 8 bases. The CDR3 consists of 12 residues. Germline CDR1 and CDR2: SGHDN and FVKESK. Losses at the gene ends were 4 bases for V and 8 bases for J; bases not matched to a gene: 2.

This clonotype was detected only a few times. The rearrangement uses TRBV6-5 and TRBJ1-2; no clear D gene. Between the trimmed V and J ends, which lost 0 bases and 2 bases, there was a span of 10 bases. The germline CDR1 and CDR2 sequences are MNHEY and SVGAGI. The CDR3 runs to 15 residues. The CDR3 DNA sequence: TGTGCCAGCAGTTACTCGTTTAACAGCAACTATGGCTACACCTTC. It is translated as CASSYSFNSNYGYTF.

Worth noting for this clonotype: Just one base apart from a much larger clone, this may be a read error. V gene TRBV4-1 combines with J gene TRBJ2-7, with TRBD2 matching 8 bases. The CDR3 consists of 15 residues. Germline lookup yields CDR1 MGHRA and CDR2 YSYEKL. With 0 bases clipped from V and 12 bases from J, the junction kept 13 bases outside the gene matches. The CDR3 DNA sequence: TGCGCCAGCAGCCAAGATGGGACTAGAAGCGAGACCCGGTACTTC. Encoded protein: CASSQDGTRSETRYF.

This clonotype appeared a few times. V usage is TRBV7-9 and J usage is TRBJ2-7; D ambiguous. Gene TRBJ2-5 matches the end of the DNA better, so the J call may be wrong. The length of the CDR3 is 12 residues. Germline CDR1 and CDR2: SEHNR and FQNEAQ (reference sequence). The CDR3 nucleotides read TGTGCCAGCAGCCTTAATTCGGAGACCCAGTACTTC. Translated, it gives CASSLNSETQYF.

The chain recombines TRBV6-2 or TRBV6-3 with TRBJ2-1; 7 bases map to TRBD2. Per germline, CDR1 MNHEY and CDR2 SVGEGT. After removal of 7 bases from V and 0 bases from J, the junction contained 6 bases not matched to a gene. The CDR3 contains 15 residues. CDR3 DNA sequence: TGTGCCAGCATTCTGAGCGGGACCTCCTACAATGAGCAGTTCTTC. Translated: CASILSGTSYNEQFF.